The 9 T cell receptor beta chains below were found in one sample sequenced in a study of T cells in Graves' hyperthyroidism and ophthalmopathy. Researchers took RNA transcripts and amplified the TCR beta CDR3 regions from them. A set of HTBI primers served as the primers for a first-round RT-PCR of the TCR CDR3. TCRdb recomputed calls from the multiplex PCR reads with MiXCR, one row per CDR3 protein. This table holds about 59,000 distinct CDR3 sequences, under 70% found once. Sequenced sample: blood. The receptors were gathered from a woman aged 55-75 years with Graves' ophthalmopathy.

The genes are TRBV7-2 and TRBJ2-3; no firm D call. Between the trimmed V and J ends, which lost 5 bases and 4 bases, there was a span of 13 bases. CDR1 and CDR2 (germline): SGHTA, FQGNSA. The CDR3 has 14 residues. The CDR3 sequence is CASSTRAEADTQYF. In DNA, the CDR3 is TGTGCCAGCAGCACTCGGGCCGAGGCAGATACGCAGTATTTT.

For this clonotype: A junction boundary mismatches the germline segment, possibly from a read error. J is TRBJ1-3 and V is TRBV12-3 or TRBV12-4, with a weak D call TRBD1 (5 bases). The CDR3 has 14 amino acids. The CDR3 nucleotides are TGCGCCAGCAGTACCCAGGGCTCTGGAAACACCATATATTTT. This sequence encodes CASSTQGSGNTIYF.

This clonotype was seen at least ten times. This sequence joins TRBV7-3 and TRBJ1-1, with D hard to call. The CDR3 sequence is 13 residues long. Trimming cost V 4 bases and J 0 bases, with 6 bases left between them. The germline gives CDR1 SGHTA, CDR2 FQGTGA. For the CDR3, the DNA is TGTGCCAGCAGCTCTTTAGTGAACACTGAAGCTTTCTTT. Translation: CASSSLVNTEAFF. Full variable domain (outside the CDR3, taken from reference TRBV7-3 and TRBJ1-1): GAGVSQTPSNKVTEKGKYVELRCDPISGHTALYWYRQSLGQGPEFLIYFQGTGAADDSGLPNDRFFAVRPEGSVSTLKIQRTERGDSAVYLCASSSLVNTEAFFGQGTRLTVV.

The chain combines TRBV20-1 with TRBJ2-1; maybe TRBD2 (6 bases). Trimming cost V 3 bases and J 9 bases, with 6 bases left between them. The CDR3 spans 10 residues. Germline lookup yields CDR1 DFQATT and CDR2 SNEGSKA (reference sequence). CDR3 bases: TGCAGTGCTAGGGGAGGTGAGCAGTTCTTC. Amino acid sequence: CSARGGEQFF.

This clonotype was counted ten times or more. A read error may explain this, as a much larger clone is one base away. The chain combines TRBV5-4 with TRBJ2-7, with 8 bases matching TRBD1. Germline V CDR1 and CDR2: SGHNT, YYREEE (reference sequence). This CDR3 spans 16 amino acids. The V and J ends lost 5 bases and 2 bases, in that order; junction bases with no gene match: 12. CDR3 loop: CASSVGWTGSAYEQYF. CDR3 bases: TGTGCCAGCAGTGTTGGATGGACAGGGAGCGCCTACGAGCAGTACTTC.

This clonotype was counted many times. The V call is TRBV5-6, the J call TRBJ2-1; perhaps TRBD1 as D (8 bases). The length of the CDR3 is 16 residues. Germline assignment: CDR1 SGHDT and CDR2 YYEEEE. Trimming removed 4 bases from V and 7 bases from J, with 21 bases in between. CDR3 nucleotides: TGTGCCAGCAGCCCCCGAGGACAGGGAGGGAGAAATGAGCAGTTCTTC. This encodes CASSPRGQGGRNEQFF.

This clonotype has just a few counts. The chain has TRBV10-2 and TRBJ1-1; D perhaps matches TRBD1 (6 bases). Germline values: CDR1 WSHSY, CDR2 SAAADI. V dropped 6 bases and J dropped 2 bases, with 10 bases sitting between them. The CDR3 is made up of 13 amino acids. CDR3 DNA sequence: TGCGCCAGCAGAGGGACATCAAACACTGAAGCTTTCTTT. Its translation: CASRGTSNTEAFF.

The J gene is TRBJ2-3, the V gene TRBV15; 8 bases are shared with TRBD1. Germline trimming cut 6 bases from V and 1 base from J; bases unmatched to any gene: 6. Germline V CDR1 and CDR2: LNHNV, YYDKDF (reference sequence). CDR3 length: 15 residues. The CDR3 coding sequence is TGTGCCACCAGGGAGAGGACAGGGCGCACAGATACGCAGTATTTT. It is translated as CATRERTGRTDTQYF.

There are many counts of this clonotype. The chain links TRBV7-6 to TRBJ2-3; D might be TRBD2 (6 bases). Trimming stripped 2 bases from V and 11 bases from J, with 14 bases between. Germline assignment: CDR1 SGHVS and CDR2 FNYEAQ. This CDR3 region has 13 residues. The CDR3 nucleotides are TGTGCCAGCAGCTTAACGGGGGTCCCGGGGCAGTATTTT. Translating gives CASSLTGVPGQYF.